This T cell receptor beta chain came from a study of cytomegalovirus exposure and HLA in healthy donors. CDR1 SGHDT and CDR2 YYEEEE come from the germline V gene. The CDR3 runs to 14 residues. Trimming left V 4 bases short and J 2 bases short, with 12 bases between. This clone was counted at least ten times. The data were produced by immunoSEQ multiplex PCR, yet TCRdb's version contains in-frame clones alone and is incomplete. This sample has roughly 170,000 clones, with around 82% found just once. Sequencing was performed on PBMCs. This receptor was identified in a young woman in good health and CMV-seropositive. The chain has TRBV5-6 and TRBJ1-1, with D possibly matching TRBD1 (6 bases). DNA of the CDR3: TGTGCCAGCAGCCCCGGGACATTTAACACTGAAGCTTTCTTT. This codes for CASSPGTFNTEAFF.